These 8 T cell receptor beta chains were sequenced from one sample in a study of radiation and T cells in renal cell carcinoma. Some clones are missing from TCRdb's copy, which holds only in-frame ones; the method was immunoSEQ multiplex PCR. The sample records around 180,000 clones, about 87% being singletons. The time point was: blood 4 weeks post-SBRT, at nephrectomy. The treatment was: 15 Gy SBRT to primary tumor, nephrectomy 4 weeks later. The input for sequencing was blood, taken from a patient whose treatment included radiotherapy and nephrectomy. The receptors were gathered from a woman aged 45 to 65 with renal cell carcinoma.

V usage is TRBV19 and J usage is TRBJ2-3; the match to TRBD2 covers 7 bases. The CDR3 is made up of 14 amino acids. The V segment lost 6 bases and the J segment 2 bases; nucleotides outside the gene matches: 5. CDR1 and CDR2 (germline): LNHDA, SQIVND (reference sequence). The CDR3 DNA is TGTGCCAGTAGCAACCGGGACTACACAGATACGCAGTATTTT. Its protein product is CASSNRDYTDTQYF.

By share, this clone ranks as medium-sized (0.01 to 0.1%). The V gene is TRBV13, the J gene TRBJ2-3; TRBD2 aligns across 9 bases. V lost 8 bases, J lost 0 bases, and 9 bases stayed unmatched. The CDR3 consists of 16 residues. Per the germline V gene, CDR1 is PRHDT and CDR2 is FYEKMQ (reference sequence). The CDR3 protein is CASDLAGLTSTDTQYF. CDR3 coding DNA: TGTGCCAGCGATCTAGCGGGACTTACTAGCACAGATACGCAGTATTTT.

The chain joins TRBV7-2 to TRBJ1-5; D might be TRBD1 (6 bases). Germline V gene data show CDR1 as SGHTA and CDR2 as FQGNSA. This CDR3 contains 16 residues. The V and J ends lost 3 bases and 0 bases respectively, with 12 bases between them. The CDR3 nucleotides are TGTGCCAGCAGCTTGTCAACAGGGACTAGCAATCAGCCCCAGCATTTT. Translation: CASSLSTGTSNQPQHF.

The genes are TRBV2 and TRBJ2-3, with D possibly matching TRBD2 (5 bases). The germline V and J ends were trimmed by 6 bases and 4 bases, with 17 bases remaining between them. Germline V lookup: CDR1 SNHLY, CDR2 FYNNEI. The CDR3 is 15 residues long. CDR3 sequence: CASSRDYSRADTQYF. The CDR3 DNA sequence: TGTGCCAGCAGCCGCGACTATTCCCGAGCAGATACGCAGTATTTT.

This rearrangement joins TRBV19 to TRBJ1-1; weak D call: TRBD1 (6 bases). From germline, CDR1 is LNHDA and CDR2 SQIVND (reference sequence). This CDR3 has 15 residues. V lost 5 bases, J lost 4 bases, and 17 bases lay in between. The CDR3 DNA sequence: TGTGCCAGTAGTCTTCTGTTGGGGGCTGGCACTGAAGCTTTCTTT. Residues: CASSLLLGAGTEAFF.

The genes are TRBV18 and TRBJ1-5; 9 nucleotides agree with TRBD1. Germline-derived CDR1 and CDR2 are KGHSH and LQKENI. The V segment lost 4 bases and the J segment 5 bases; nucleotides outside the gene matches: 12. This CDR3 is built from 17 residues. CDR3 protein: CASSQGASGTGHQPQHF. The CDR3 DNA follows: TGTGCCAGCTCACAGGGGGCTTCGGGGACAGGGCATCAGCCCCAGCATTTT.

The V gene is TRBV6-1, the J gene TRBJ1-3, with a weak D call TRBD1 (5 bases). The CDR3 extends over 15 amino acids. Germline assignment: CDR1 MNHNS and CDR2 SASEGT. V was shortened by 1 base and J by 1 base, with 8 bases between the two germline ends. This chain's CDR3 is CASSEGRGSGNTIYF. CDR3 sequence (DNA): TGTGCCAGCAGTGAAGGGCGGGGGTCTGGAAACACCATATATTTT.

The chain uses TRBV7-8 and TRBJ2-1; no definite D call. Germline loops: CDR1 SGHVS, CDR2 FQNEAQ. V lost 5 bases and J 9 bases, leaving 17 bases between the germline ends. The CDR3 loop spans 14 amino acids. DNA of the CDR3: TGTGCCAGCAGCACCCTGACTCAAAGGCGTGAGCAGTTCTTC. It specifies CASSTLTQRREQFF. The full variable domain, its missing parts supplied by reference TRBV7-8 and TRBJ2-1, is GAGVSQSPRYKVAKRGQDVALRCDPISGHVSLFWYQQALGQGPEFLTYFQNEAQLDKSGLPSDRFFAERPEGSVSTLKIQRTQQEDSAVYLCASSTLTQRREQFFGPGTRLTVL.